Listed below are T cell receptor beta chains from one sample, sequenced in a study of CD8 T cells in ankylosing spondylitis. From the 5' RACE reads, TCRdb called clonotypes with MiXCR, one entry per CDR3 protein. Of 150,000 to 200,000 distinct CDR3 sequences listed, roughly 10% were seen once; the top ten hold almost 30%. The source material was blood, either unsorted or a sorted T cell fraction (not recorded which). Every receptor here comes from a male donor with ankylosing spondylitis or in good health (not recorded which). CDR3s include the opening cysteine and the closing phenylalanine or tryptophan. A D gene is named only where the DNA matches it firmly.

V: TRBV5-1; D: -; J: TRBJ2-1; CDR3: CASRPDSYNEQFF
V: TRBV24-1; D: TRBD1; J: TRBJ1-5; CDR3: CATSDARGRSDQPQHF
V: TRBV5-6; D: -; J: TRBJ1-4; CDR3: CASSYRGTNEKLFF
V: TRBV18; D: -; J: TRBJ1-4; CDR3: CASSPPNGDGEKLFF
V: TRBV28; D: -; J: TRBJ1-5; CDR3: CASSPGVNQPQHF
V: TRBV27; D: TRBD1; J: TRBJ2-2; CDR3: CASSSWTGGTGELFF
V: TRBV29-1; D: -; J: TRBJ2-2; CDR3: CSVESTAGELFF
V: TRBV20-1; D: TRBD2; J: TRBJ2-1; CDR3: CSAIHSGSGWNEQFF
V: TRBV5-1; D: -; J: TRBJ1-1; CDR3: CASSLRGGTEAFF
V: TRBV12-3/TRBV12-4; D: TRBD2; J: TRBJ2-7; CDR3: CASSLTLAGFSYEQYF
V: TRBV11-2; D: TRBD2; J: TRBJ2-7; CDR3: CASSKTSAGAYEQYF
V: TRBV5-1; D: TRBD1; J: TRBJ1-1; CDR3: CASSVGTVNTEAFF
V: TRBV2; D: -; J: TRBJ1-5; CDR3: CASSEARSGYQPQHF
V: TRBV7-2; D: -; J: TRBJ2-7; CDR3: CASSFGRFYEQYF
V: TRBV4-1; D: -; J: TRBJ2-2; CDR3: CASSQPWANTGELFF
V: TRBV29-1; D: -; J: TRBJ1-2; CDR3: CSVEGGAQAYGYTF
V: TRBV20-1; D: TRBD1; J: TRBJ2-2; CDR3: CSARTGGVGELFF
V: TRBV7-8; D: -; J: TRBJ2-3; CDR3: CASSLATGADTQYF
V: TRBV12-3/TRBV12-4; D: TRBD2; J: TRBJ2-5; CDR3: CASSFTGTSGETQYF
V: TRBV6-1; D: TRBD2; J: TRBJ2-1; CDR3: CASSDVAGGPWGNEQFF